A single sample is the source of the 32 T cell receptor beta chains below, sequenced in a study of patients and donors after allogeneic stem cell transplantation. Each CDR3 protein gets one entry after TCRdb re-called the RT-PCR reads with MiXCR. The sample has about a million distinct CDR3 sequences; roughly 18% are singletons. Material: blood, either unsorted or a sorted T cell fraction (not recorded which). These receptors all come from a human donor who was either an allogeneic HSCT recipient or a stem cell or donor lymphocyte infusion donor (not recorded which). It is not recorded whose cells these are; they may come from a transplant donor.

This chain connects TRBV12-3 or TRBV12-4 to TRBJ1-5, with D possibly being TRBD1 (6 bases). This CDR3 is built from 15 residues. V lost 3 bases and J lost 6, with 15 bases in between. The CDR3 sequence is CASSFVWGASQPQHF. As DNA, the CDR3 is TGTGCCAGCAGTTTTGTCTGGGGGGCGAGTCAGCCCCAGCATTTT.

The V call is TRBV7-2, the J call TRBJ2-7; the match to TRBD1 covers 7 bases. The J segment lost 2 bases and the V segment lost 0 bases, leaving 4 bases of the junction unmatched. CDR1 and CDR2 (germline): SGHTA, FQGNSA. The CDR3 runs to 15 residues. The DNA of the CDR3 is TGTGCCAGCAGCTTAGCCTGGGACAGAGCCTACGAGCAGTACTTC. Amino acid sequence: CASSLAWDRAYEQYF.

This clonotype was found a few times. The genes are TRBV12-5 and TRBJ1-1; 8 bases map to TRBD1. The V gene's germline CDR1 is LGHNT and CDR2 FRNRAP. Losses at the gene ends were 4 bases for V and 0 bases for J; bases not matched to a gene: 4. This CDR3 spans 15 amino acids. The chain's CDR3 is CASGYGTGLNTEAFF. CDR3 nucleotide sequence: TGTGCTAGTGGTTACGGGACAGGCCTGAACACTGAAGCTTTCTTT.

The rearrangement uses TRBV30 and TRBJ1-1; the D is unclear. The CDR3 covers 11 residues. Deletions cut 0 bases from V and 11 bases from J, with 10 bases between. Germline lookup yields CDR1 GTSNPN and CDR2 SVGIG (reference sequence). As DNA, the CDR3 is TGTGCCTGGAGTGTAGTGATGGTGGCTTTCTTT. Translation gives CAWSVVMVAFF.

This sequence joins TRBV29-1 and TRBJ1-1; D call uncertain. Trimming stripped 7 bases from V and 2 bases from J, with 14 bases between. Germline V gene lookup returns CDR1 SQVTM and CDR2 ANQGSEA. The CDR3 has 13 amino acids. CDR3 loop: CSAGRSDNTEAFF. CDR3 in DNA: TGCAGCGCCGGGAGGTCGGACAACACTGAAGCTTTCTTT. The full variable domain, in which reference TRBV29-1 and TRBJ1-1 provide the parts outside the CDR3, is SAVISQKPSRDICQRGTSLTIQCQVDSQVTMMFWYRQQPGQSLTLIATANQGSEATYESGFVIDKFPISRPNLTFSTLTVSNMSPEDSSIYLCSAGRSDNTEAFFGQGTRLTVV.

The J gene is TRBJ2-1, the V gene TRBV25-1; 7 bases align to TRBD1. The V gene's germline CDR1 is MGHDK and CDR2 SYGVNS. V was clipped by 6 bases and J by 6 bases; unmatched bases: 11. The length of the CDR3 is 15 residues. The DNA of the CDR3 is TGTGCCAGCAGCCCTCAGGGACAGAGGGGCAATGAGCAGTTCTTC. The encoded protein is CASSPQGQRGNEQFF.

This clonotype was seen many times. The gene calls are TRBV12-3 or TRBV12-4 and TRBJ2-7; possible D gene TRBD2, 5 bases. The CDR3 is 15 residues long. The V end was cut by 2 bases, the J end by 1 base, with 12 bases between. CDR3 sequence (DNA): TGTGCCAGCAGTTTACAACGGGGTCTATCCTACGAGCAGTACTTC. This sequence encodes CASSLQRGLSYEQYF.

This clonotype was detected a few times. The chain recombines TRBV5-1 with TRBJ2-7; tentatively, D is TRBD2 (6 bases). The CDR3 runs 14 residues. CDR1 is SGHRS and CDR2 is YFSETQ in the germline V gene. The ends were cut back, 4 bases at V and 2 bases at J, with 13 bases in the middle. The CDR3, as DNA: TGCGCCAGCAGCAACCCGGGACTTACCTACGAGCAGTACTTC. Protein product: CASSNPGLTYEQYF.

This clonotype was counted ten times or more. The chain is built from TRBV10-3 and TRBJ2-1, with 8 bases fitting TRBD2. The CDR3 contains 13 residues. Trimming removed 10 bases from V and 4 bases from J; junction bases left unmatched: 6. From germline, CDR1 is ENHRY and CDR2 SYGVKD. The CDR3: CATLAGTYNEQFF. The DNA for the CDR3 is TGTGCCACTTTAGCGGGGACTTACAATGAGCAGTTCTTC.

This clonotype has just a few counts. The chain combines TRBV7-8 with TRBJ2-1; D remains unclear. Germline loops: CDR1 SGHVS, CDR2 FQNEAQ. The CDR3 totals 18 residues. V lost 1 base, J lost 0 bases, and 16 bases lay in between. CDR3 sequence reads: CASSLGHPKGSSYNEQFF. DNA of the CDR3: TGTGCCAGCAGCTTAGGACACCCCAAGGGAAGCTCCTACAATGAGCAGTTCTTC.

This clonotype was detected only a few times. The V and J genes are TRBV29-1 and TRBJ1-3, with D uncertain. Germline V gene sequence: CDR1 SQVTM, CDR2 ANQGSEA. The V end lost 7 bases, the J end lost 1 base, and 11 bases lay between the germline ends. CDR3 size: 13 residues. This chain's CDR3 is CSAGWGSGNTIYF. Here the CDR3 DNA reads TGCAGCGCGGGCTGGGGTTCTGGAAACACCATATATTTT. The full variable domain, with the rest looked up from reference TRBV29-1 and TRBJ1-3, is SAVISQKPSRDICQRGTSLTIQCQVDSQVTMMFWYRQQPGQSLTLIATANQGSEATYESGFVIDKFPISRPNLTFSTLTVSNMSPEDSSIYLCSAGWGSGNTIYFGEGSWLTVV.

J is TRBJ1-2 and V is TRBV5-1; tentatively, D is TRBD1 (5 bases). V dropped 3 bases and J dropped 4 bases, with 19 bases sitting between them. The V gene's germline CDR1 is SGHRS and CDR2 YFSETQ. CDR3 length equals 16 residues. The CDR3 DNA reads TGCGCCAGCAGCTCGGCTAGGTCAGGGAAGGCCTATGGCTACACCTTC. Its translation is CASSSARSGKAYGYTF.

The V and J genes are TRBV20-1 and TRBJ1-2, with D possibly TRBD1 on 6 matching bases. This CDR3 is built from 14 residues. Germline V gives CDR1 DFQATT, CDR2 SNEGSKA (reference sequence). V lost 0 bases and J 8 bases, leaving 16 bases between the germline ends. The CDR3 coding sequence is TGCAGTGCTAGAGACCGGCGGGGGCGCGCGGGCTACACCTTC. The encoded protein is CSARDRRGRAGYTF.

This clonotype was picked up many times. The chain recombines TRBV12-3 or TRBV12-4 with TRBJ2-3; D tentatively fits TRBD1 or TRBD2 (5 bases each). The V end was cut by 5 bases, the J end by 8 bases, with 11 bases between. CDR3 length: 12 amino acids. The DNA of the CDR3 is TGTGCCAGCAGTCGTACGAGGGGTACGCAGTATTTT. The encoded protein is CASSRTRGTQYF.

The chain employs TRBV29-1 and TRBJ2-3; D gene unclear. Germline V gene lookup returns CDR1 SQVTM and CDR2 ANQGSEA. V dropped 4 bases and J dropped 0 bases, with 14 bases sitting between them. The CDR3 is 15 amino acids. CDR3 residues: CSVVPRFFSTDTQYF. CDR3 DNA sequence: TGCAGCGTTGTTCCCCGTTTCTTTAGCACAGATACGCAGTATTTT.

CDR3 region: CASSSSGGVNDEQFF. The CDR3 DNA reads TGTGCCAGCAGTTCTAGCGGGGGGGTCAACGATGAGCAGTTCTTC. The rearrangement uses TRBV7-3 and TRBJ2-1; 12 bases line up with TRBD2. CDR1 SGHTA and CDR2 FQGTGA come from the germline V gene. The length of the CDR3 is 15 residues. Trimming took 6 bases from V and 8 from J; bases not matched to a gene: 8.

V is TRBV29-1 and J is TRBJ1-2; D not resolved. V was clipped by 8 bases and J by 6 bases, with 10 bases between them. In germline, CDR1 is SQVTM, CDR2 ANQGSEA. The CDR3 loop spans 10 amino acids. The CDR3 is CSSLGDGYTF. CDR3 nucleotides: TGCAGCTCCCTGGGCGATGGCTACACCTTC.

CDR3 region: CASSPTRLAGGLTGELFF. CDR3 coding DNA: TGTGCCAGCAGCCCTACTCGACTAGCGGGAGGGTTAACCGGGGAGCTGTTTTTT. The chain recombines TRBV7-3 with TRBJ2-2, with 14 bases that match TRBD2. The ends lost 5 bases at V and 5 bases at J; junction bases unmatched: 10. Germline V gene data show CDR1 as SGHTA and CDR2 as FQGTGA. This CDR3 is 18 amino acids long.

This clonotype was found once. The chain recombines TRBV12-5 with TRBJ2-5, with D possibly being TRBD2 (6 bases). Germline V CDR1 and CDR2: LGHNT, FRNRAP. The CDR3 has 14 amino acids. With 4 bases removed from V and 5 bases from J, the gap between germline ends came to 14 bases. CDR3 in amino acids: CASGSGPRGETQYF. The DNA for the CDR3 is TGTGCTAGTGGTTCCGGACCTCGGGGGGAGACCCAGTACTTC. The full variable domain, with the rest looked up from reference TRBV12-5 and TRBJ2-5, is DARVTQTPRHKVTEMGQEVTMRCQPILGHNTVFWYRQTMMQGLELLAYFRNRAPLDDSGMPKDRFSAEMPDATLATLKIQPSEPRDSAVYFCASGSGPRGETQYFGPGTRLLVL.

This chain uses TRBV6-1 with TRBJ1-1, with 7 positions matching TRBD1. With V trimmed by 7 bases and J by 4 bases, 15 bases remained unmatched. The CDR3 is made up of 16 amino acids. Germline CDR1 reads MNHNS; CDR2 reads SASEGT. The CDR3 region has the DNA TGTGCCAGCATCAAAAGCGGCAGGGGGGGTGGCACTGAAGCTTTCTTT. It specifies CASIKSGRGGGTEAFF.

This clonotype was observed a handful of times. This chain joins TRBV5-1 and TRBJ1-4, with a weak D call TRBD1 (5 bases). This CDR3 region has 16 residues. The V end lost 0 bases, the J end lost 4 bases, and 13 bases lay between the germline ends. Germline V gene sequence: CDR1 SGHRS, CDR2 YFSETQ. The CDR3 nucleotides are TGCGCCAGCAGCTTGGCCGGGGCGGAATTTAATGAAAAACTGTTTTTT. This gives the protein CASSLAGAEFNEKLFF.

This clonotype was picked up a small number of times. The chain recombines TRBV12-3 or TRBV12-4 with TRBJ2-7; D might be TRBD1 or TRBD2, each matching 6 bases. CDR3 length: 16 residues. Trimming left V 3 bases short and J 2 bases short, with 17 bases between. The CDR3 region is CASSFPHGRGPYEQYF. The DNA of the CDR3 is TGTGCCAGCAGTTTCCCTCATGGACGGGGGCCCTACGAGCAGTACTTC.

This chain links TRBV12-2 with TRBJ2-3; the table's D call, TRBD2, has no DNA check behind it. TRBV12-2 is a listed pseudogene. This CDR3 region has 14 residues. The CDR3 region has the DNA TGTGCAAGTCCCTTACTAGCGGGAGGGCATACGCAGTATTTT. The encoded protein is CASPLLAGGHTQYF.

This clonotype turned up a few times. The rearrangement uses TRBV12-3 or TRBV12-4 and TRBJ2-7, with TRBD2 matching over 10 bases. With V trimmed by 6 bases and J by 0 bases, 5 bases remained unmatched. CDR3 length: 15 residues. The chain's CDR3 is CASSPAGGLSYEQYF. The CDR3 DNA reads TGTGCCAGCAGCCCAGCGGGGGGGCTCTCCTACGAGCAGTACTTC.

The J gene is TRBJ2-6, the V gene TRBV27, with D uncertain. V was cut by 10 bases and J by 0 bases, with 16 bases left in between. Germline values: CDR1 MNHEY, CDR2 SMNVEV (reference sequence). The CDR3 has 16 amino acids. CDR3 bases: TGTGCCACCCTGACACGGTCTCTCTCTGGGGCCAACGTCCTGACTTTC. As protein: CATLTRSLSGANVLTF.

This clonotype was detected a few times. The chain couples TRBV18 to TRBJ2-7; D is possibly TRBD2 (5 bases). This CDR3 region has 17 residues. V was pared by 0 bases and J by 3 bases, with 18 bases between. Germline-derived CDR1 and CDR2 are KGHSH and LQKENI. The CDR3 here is CASSPPSRRAGVYEQYF. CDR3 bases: TGTGCCAGCTCACCACCTTCTAGAAGAGCCGGGGTCTACGAGCAGTACTTC.

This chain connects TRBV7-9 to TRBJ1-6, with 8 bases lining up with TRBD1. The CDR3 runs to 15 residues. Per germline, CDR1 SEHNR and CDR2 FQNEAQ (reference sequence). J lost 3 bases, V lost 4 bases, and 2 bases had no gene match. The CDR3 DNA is TGTGCCAGCAGCTCCGGGACAGGCTATAATTCACCCCTCCACTTT. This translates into CASSSGTGYNSPLHF.

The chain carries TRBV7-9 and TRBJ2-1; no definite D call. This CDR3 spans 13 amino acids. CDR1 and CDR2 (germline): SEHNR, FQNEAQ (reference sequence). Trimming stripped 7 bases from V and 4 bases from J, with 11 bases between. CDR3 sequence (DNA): TGTGCCAGCATGGCTACCCATTACAATGAGCAGTTCTTC. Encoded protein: CASMATHYNEQFF.

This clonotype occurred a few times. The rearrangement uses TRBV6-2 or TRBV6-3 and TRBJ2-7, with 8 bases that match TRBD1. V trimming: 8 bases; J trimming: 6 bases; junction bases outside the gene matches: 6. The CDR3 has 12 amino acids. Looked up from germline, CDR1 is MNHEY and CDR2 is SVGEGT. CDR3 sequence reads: CASGQGRREQYF. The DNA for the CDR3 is TGTGCCAGCGGACAGGGAAGGCGCGAGCAGTACTTC.

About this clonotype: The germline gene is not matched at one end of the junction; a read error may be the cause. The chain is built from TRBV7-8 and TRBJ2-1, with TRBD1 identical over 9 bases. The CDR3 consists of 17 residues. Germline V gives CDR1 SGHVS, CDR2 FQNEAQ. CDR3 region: CANSLGTGHSSYNEQFF. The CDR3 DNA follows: TGTGCCAACAGCTTAGGGACAGGGCATAGCTCCTACAATGAGCAGTTCTTC.

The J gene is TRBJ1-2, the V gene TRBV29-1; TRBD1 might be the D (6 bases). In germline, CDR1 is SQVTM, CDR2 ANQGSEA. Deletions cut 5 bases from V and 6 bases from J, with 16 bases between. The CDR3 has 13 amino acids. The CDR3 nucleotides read TGCAGCGTTTCACGTGGAGGGGGGAATGGCTACACCTTC. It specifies CSVSRGGGNGYTF.

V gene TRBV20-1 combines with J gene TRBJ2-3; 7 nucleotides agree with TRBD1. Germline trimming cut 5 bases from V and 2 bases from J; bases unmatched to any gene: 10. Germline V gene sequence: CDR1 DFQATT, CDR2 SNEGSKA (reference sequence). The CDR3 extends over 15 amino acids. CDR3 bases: TGCAGTGCTCCCCGACCGGGACAGTACACAGATACGCAGTATTTT. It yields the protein CSAPRPGQYTDTQYF.